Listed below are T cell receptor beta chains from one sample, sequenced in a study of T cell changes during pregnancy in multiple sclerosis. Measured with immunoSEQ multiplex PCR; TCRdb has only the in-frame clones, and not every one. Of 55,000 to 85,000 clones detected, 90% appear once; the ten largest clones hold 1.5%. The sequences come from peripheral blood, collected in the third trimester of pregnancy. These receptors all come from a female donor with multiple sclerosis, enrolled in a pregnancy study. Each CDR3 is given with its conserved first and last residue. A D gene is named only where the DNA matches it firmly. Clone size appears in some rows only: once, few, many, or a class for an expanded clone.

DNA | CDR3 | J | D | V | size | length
TGTGCCAGTAGTATTCGGGGACAGATCAATCAGCCCCAGCATTTT | CASSIRGQINQPQHF | TRBJ1-5 | TRBD1 | TRBV19 | . | 15
TGTGCCTGGAGTGTAGCCAGGGTCATGAACACTGAAGCTTTCTTT | CAWSVARVMNTEAFF | TRBJ1-1 | . | TRBV30 | . | 15
TGTGCCAGCAGCTTTAGACAGGCCTACGAGCAGTACTTC | CASSFRQAYEQYF | TRBJ2-7 | . | TRBV5-6 | . | 13
TGTGCCAGCAGCGCACCTCAGGATACGCAGTATTTT | CASSAPQDTQYF | TRBJ2-3 | . | TRBV4-2 | . | 12
TGTGCCAGCTCACCCCTAGAGACTCAGACAGGGCCCTTCAGCACTGAAGCTTTCTTT | CASSPLETQTGPFSTEAFF | TRBJ1-1 | TRBD1 | TRBV18 | . | 19
TGTGCCAGCAGCTTACTAGCGGGGTGGTACCAAGAGACCCAGTACTTC | CASSLLAGWYQETQYF | TRBJ2-5 | TRBD2 | TRBV7-9 | . | 16
TGTGCCAGCAGCTTGACTAGCGGAGGGAACACCGGGGAGCTGTTTTTT | CASSLTSGGNTGELFF | TRBJ2-2 | TRBD2 | TRBV7-6 | . | 16
TGTACCAGCAGAGTTAGCGGGGGAGCCTACAATGAGCAGTTCTTC | CTSRVSGGAYNEQFF | TRBJ2-1 | TRBD2 | TRBV6-5 | . | 15
TGCGCCAGCAGCATGGATCAGGGGGCGAATGGCTACACCTTC | CASSMDQGANGYTF | TRBJ1-2 | TRBD1 | TRBV5-1 | . | 14
TGTGCCAGCAGCCAACAGCGGGGGCTGCGGGAGACCCAGTACTTC | CASSQQRGLRETQYF | TRBJ2-5 | TRBD2 | TRBV7-2 | . | 15
TGTGCCAGCAGCTTGGACATCTCCTCTGGAAACACCATATATTTT | CASSLDISSGNTIYF | TRBJ1-3 | . | TRBV7-9 | . | 15
TGTGCCAGCAGCTTAGTCGCTAGCGGGAGAAACATTCAGTACTTC | CASSLVASGRNIQYF | TRBJ2-4 | TRBD2 | TRBV7-6 | . | 15
TGTGCCACCAGCCCGGAGAGGACTAGCGGGCAAGAGACCCAGTACTTC | CATSPERTSGQETQYF | TRBJ2-5 | TRBD2 | TRBV15 | . | 16
TGTGCCAGCAGCTTAGTTCGGGCTGGAAACACCATATATTTT | CASSLVRAGNTIYF | TRBJ1-3 | . | TRBV7-2 | few | 14
TGTGCCAAGAGAAAAGCGGGACAGGGGGCGAAGAAGTACTTC | CAKRKAGQGAKKYF | TRBJ2-7 | TRBD1 | TRBV9 | . | 14
TGTGCCAGCGGCAGGGCCTATGGCTACACCTTC | CASGRAYGYTF | TRBJ1-2 | . | TRBV7-2 | . | 11